Listed here are 9 T cell receptor beta chains from one sample, sequenced in a study of cytomegalovirus exposure and HLA in healthy donors. PCR was performed using 60 Vbeta and 13 Jbeta primers. Using immunoSEQ multiplex PCR, the repertoire was profiled, and TCRdb retains in-frame clones only, with some absent. The sample has 100,000 or so clones; about 80% are singletons. Sequenced input: PBMCs. The receptors originated from a man younger than 40 in good health and CMV-seronegative.

This chain connects TRBV5-1 to TRBJ2-5; possible D gene TRBD2, 6 bases. The V gene lost 0 bases and the J gene lost 4 bases, with 13 bases spanning the gap. The germline CDR1 and CDR2 sequences are SGHRS and YFSETQ. The CDR3 is 15 amino acids. The CDR3 DNA reads as TGCGCCAGCAGCTTGGAGACCGGGACTGCAGAGACCCAGTACTTC. This codes for CASSLETGTAETQYF.

The CDR3 coding sequence is TGTGCCAGCAGCCCGCGGACAGGGAATTATGGCTACACCTTC. Protein sequence: CASSPRTGNYGYTF. V gene TRBV7-2 combines with J gene TRBJ1-2, with 8 bases matching TRBD1. The CDR3 length is 14 residues. Germline lookup yields CDR1 SGHTA and CDR2 FQGNSA. Germline trimming cut 5 bases from V and 5 bases from J; bases unmatched to any gene: 7.

This clone turned up a few times. This chain joins TRBV4-3 and TRBJ1-4; D is undetermined. The germline CDR1 and CDR2 sequences are LGHNA and YSLEER. V was shortened by 0 bases and J by 3 bases, with 8 bases between the two germline ends. This CDR3 region has 15 residues. The CDR3 loop is CASSQDFGPNEKLFF. The CDR3 DNA is TGCGCCAGCAGCCAAGATTTCGGTCCTAATGAAAAACTGTTTTTT.

The CDR3, as DNA: TGTGCCAGCAGCAAAGGGGGGGGCTCAGAGCAGTACTTC. Its translation is CASSKGGGSEQYF. The chain uses TRBV7-7 and TRBJ2-7; D perhaps matches TRBD2 (7 bases). The CDR3 has 13 residues. Germline assignment: CDR1 SSHAT and CDR2 FNYEAQ (reference sequence). The V end lost 5 bases, the J end lost 7 bases, and 15 bases lay between the germline ends.

In nucleotides, the CDR3 is TGTGCCAGCAGCGGGGGGGGGCGATCCTGGGGCTACACCTTC. Protein sequence: CASSGGGRSWGYTF. The J gene is TRBJ1-2, the V gene TRBV28, with D possibly being TRBD1 (6 bases). Trimming removed 6 bases at V and 8 bases at J, with 19 bases between. The CDR3 loop spans 14 amino acids. CDR1 and CDR2 from the germline V gene are MDHEN and SYDVKM.

This rearrangement joins TRBV29-1 to TRBJ1-2; possible D gene TRBD1, 6 bases. The CDR3 totals 13 residues. V lost 7 bases to trimming and J lost 4 bases, with 16 bases between them. Germline CDR1 reads SQVTM; CDR2 reads ANQGSEA. The CDR3 coding sequence is TGCAGCGCCCGGGACCCACAGGGCTATGGCTACACCTTC. This sequence encodes CSARDPQGYGYTF. Supplemented by reference TRBV29-1 and TRBJ1-2, the full variable domain reads SAVISQKPSRDICQRGTSLTIQCQVDSQVTMMFWYRQQPGQSLTLIATANQGSEATYESGFVIDKFPISRPNLTFSTLTVSNMSPEDSSIYLCSARDPQGYGYTFGSGTRLTVV.

The chain recombines TRBV5-1 with TRBJ2-3; weak D call: TRBD2 (5 bases). The CDR3 runs 14 residues. V was clipped by 7 bases and J by 0 bases, with 12 bases between them. Looked up from germline, CDR1 is SGHRS and CDR2 is YFSETQ. CDR3 coding DNA: TGCGCCAGCTGTCCGGGGATGAGCACAGATACGCAGTATTTT. Translating gives CASCPGMSTDTQYF.

The chain links TRBV27 to TRBJ1-2, with a tentative D call TRBD1 (6 bases). The V and J ends lost 8 bases and 5 bases respectively, with 15 bases between them. Per germline, CDR1 MNHEY and CDR2 SMNVEV (reference sequence). CDR3 length equals 13 residues. CDR3 sequence reads: CASSKTGDYGYTF. The CDR3 DNA is TGTGCCAGCTCGAAGACAGGTGATTATGGCTACACCTTC.

V usage is TRBV29-1 and J usage is TRBJ2-3; 7 nucleotides match TRBD2. V shed 7 bases and J 4 bases; nucleotides not matched to a gene: 8. CDR1 and CDR2 from the germline V gene are SQVTM and ANQGSEA. This CDR3 comprises 13 residues. CDR3: CSEKRDGADTQYF. Written as DNA, the CDR3 is TGCAGCGAGAAGCGGGATGGGGCAGATACGCAGTATTTT.